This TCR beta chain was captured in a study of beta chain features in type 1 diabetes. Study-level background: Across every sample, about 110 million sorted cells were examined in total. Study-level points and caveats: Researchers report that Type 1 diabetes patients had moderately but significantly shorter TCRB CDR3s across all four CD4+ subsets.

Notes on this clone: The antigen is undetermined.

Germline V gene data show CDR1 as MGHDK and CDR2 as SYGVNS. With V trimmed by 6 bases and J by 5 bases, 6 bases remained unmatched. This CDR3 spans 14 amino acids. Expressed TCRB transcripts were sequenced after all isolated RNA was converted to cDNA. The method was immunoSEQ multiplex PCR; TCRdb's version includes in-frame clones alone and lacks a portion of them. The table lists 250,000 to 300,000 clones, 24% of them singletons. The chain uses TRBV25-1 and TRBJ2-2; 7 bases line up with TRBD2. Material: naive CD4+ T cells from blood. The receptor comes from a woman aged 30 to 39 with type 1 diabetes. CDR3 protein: CASSLAGGTGELFF. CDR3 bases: TGTGCCAGCAGCTTAGCGGGTGGTACCGGGGAGCTGTTTTTT.